A selection of T cell receptor beta chains follows, all from one sample in a study of liver allograft versus peripheral blood T cells. TCRdb passed the reads through MiXCR, listing each CDR3 protein once. The table lists fewer than 9,500 distinct CDR3 sequences, over 15% of them singletons. Receptors were obtained from a human patient who had a liver transplant. Some T cells may trace back to the graft donor. Both conserved end residues are part of each CDR3. The order of the fields is J gene, clone size, V gene, D gene, CDR3 DNA, CDR3 protein. The D gene is left open where the match is weak. Size is stated for part of the rows, as once, few or many counts, or as a class when the clone is expanded.

>TRBJ1-2|medium-sized|TRBV28|-
TGTGCCAGCGGAGGAGGGGGGGGACGAGCATATGGCTACACCTTC
CASGGGGGRAYGYTF
>TRBJ1-1|medium-sized|TRBV29-1|-
TGCAGCGTCGCCTTGGGGCACATGAACACTGAAGCTTTCTTT
CSVALGHMNTEAFF
>TRBJ1-5|medium-sized|TRBV6-6|TRBD1
TGTGCCAGCAGTTTCTCGGGACAGGGAAATCAGCCCCAGCATTTT
CASSFSGQGNQPQHF
>TRBJ1-1|medium-sized|TRBV18|TRBD1
TGTGCCAGCTCACCAACAGGGGGCGTGAACACTGAAGCTTTCTTT
CASSPTGGVNTEAFF
>TRBJ2-6|few|TRBV5-4|-
TGTGCCAGCAGCGTGGACAGCAACTCTGGGGCCAACGTCCTGACTTTC
CASSVDSNSGANVLTF
>TRBJ1-1|-|TRBV2|-
TGTGCCAGCAGTGTCAAGGGAACCACTGAAGCTTTCTTT
CASSVKGTTEAFF
>TRBJ1-6|many|TRBV9|TRBD1
TGTGCCAGCAGCGTCTCGGGACAGTTCGCTTCACCCCTCCACTTT
CASSVSGQFASPLHF
>TRBJ1-2|many|TRBV10-3|-
TGTGCCATCAGTGAGTCCACCCTTCTGAGCTACACCTTC
CAISESTLLSYTF
>TRBJ2-7|few|TRBV30|TRBD1
TGTGCCTGGAGCACCTACGGGACAGGGTACGAGCAGTACTTC
CAWSTYGTGYEQYF
>TRBJ2-7|medium-sized|TRBV18|-
TGTGCCAGCTCACCGCGCCAGGGATACGAGCAGTACTTC
CASSPRQGYEQYF
>TRBJ1-4|medium-sized|TRBV30|-
TGTGCCGGAAACCCTGACAGCACTAATGAAAAACTGTTTTTT
CAGNPDSTNEKLFF
>TRBJ2-2|medium-sized|TRBV6-1|TRBD2
TGTGCCAGCAGTGTCCCCCCAGCGGGGCTCTGGACCGGGGAGCTGTTTTTT
CASSVPPAGLWTGELFF
>TRBJ1-5|few|TRBV7-9|-
TGTGCCAGCAGCTTGACAGGTAGCAATCAGCCCCAGCATTTT
CASSLTGSNQPQHF
>TRBJ1-1|few|TRBV3-1|TRBD1
TGTGCCAGCAGCCAATTGGGACAGACTGAAGCTTTCTTT
CASSQLGQTEAFF
>TRBJ2-3|-|TRBV5-4|TRBD2
TGTGCCAGCAGCCTCCTAGCGGGGGGCCGCACAGATACGCAGTATTTT
CASSLLAGGRTDTQYF
>TRBJ2-7|medium-sized|TRBV18|-
TGTGCCAGCTCACCATATCTTCGGGGCCTCTACGAGCAGTACTTC
CASSPYLRGLYEQYF
>TRBJ1-2|medium-sized|TRBV19|-
TGTGCCAGTAGTATAGATCTCGCGCCCCGTGGCTACACCTTC
CASSIDLAPRGYTF
>TRBJ1-4|once|TRBV2|TRBD1
TGTGCCAGCAAACGGACAGGGACCTCTACAACTAATGAAAAACTGTTTTTT
CASKRTGTSTTNEKLFF
>TRBJ1-4|many|TRBV12-5|-
TGTGCTAGTGGTTTGGGAGAGGCTCGGAAACTGTTTTTT
CASGLGEARKLFF
>TRBJ1-5|-|TRBV20-1|TRBD1
TGCAGTGCTAGAGATCTAGGGACAGGGAACGGCAATCAGCCCCAGCATTTT
CSARDLGTGNGNQPQHF
>TRBJ1-2|medium-sized|TRBV6-5|-
TGTGCCAGCAGTCCCCGTAACCACTATGGCTACACCTTC
CASSPRNHYGYTF
>TRBJ1-2|medium-sized|TRBV5-6|-
TGTGCCAGCAGCTCCCATTCTAACTATGGCTACACCTTC
CASSSHSNYGYTF
>TRBJ1-2|few|TRBV20-1|TRBD1
TGCAGTGCTAGGACCCCCAGGGGGCTCGAGGGCTACACCTTC
CSARTPRGLEGYTF
>TRBJ1-2|-|TRBV19|TRBD1
TGTGCCAGTAGCCGGACAGGGAGTGCTGGCTACACCTTC
CASSRTGSAGYTF
>TRBJ2-1|-|TRBV5-6|-
TGTGCCAGCAGCAAGTGGGCTTGGTTGAGTGAGCAGTTCTTC
CASSKWAWLSEQFF
>TRBJ1-2|medium-sized|TRBV29-1|-
TGCAGCGTTGCGGGGGAGGACTATGGCTACACCTTC
CSVAGEDYGYTF
>TRBJ1-5|medium-sized|TRBV10-3|-
TGTGCCACCAAGGAGAGCAATCAGCCCCAGCATTTT
CATKESNQPQHF
>TRBJ2-1|many|TRBV6-2/TRBV6-3|TRBD2
TGTGCCAGCAGTAGACTAGCGGGGGGTACCTACAATGAGCAGTTCTTC
CASSRLAGGTYNEQFF
>TRBJ2-1|-|TRBV12-3/TRBV12-4|TRBD2
TGTGCCAGCAGCCGAGGCGGGGGGGCTTACAATGAGCAGTTCTTC
CASSRGGGAYNEQFF
>TRBJ1-5|-|TRBV2|-
TGTGCCAGCAGTGAAAACAGCAATCAGCCCCAGCATTTT
CASSENSNQPQHF
>TRBJ1-2|medium-sized|TRBV7-2|-
TGTGCCAGCAGCCCGTACGGACAGCAGAATAGCTACACCTTC
CASSPYGQQNSYTF
>TRBJ1-1|few|TRBV19|-
TGTGCCAGTAGTACCCAGACCATGGGGCGAGCTTTCTTT
CASSTQTMGRAFF
>TRBJ1-4|medium-sized|TRBV15|-
TGTGCCACCAGCCAGGAACCGGTAATGAGAAAACTGTTTTTT
CATSQEPVMRKLFF
>TRBJ1-1|many|TRBV20-1|-
TGCAGTGCTAGAGAACAGGGAGGCACTGAAGCTTTCTTT
CSAREQGGTEAFF
>TRBJ1-3|medium-sized|TRBV18|-
TGTGCCAGCTCAACGTCCCTTACAGACTCTGGAAACACCATATATTTT
CASSTSLTDSGNTIYF
>TRBJ1-2|medium-sized|TRBV28|-
TGTGCCAGCAGCCGGACAGACTATGGCTACACCTTC
CASSRTDYGYTF